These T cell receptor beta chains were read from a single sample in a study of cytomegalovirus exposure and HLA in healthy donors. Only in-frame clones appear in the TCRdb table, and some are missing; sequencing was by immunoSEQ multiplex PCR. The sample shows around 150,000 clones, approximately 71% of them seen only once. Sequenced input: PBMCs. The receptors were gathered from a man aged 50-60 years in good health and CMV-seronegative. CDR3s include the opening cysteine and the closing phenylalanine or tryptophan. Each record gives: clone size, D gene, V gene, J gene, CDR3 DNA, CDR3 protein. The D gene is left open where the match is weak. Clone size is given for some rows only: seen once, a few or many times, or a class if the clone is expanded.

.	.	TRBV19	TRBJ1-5	TGTGCCAGTAGTATAGCTGGCTGGGGGGGGTATAGCAATCAGCCCCAGCATTTT	CASSIAGWGGYSNQPQHF
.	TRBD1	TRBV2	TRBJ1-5	TGTGCCAGCAGCGGACAGGGGGCTCAGCCCCAGCATTTT	CASSGQGAQPQHF
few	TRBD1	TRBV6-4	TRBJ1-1	TGTGCCAGCAGGCCAGACAGGGGGGCAACTGAAGCTTTCTTT	CASRPDRGATEAFF
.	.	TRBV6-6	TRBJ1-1	TGTGCCAGCAGTTCTAGGGGTGAAGCTTTCTTT	CASSSRGEAFF
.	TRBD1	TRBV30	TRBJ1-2	TGTGCCTGGAGTGTACGGACAGGTCGCGCCCCTGATGGCTACACCTTC	CAWSVRTGRAPDGYTF
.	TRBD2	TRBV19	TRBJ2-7	TGTGCCAGTAGTATAGGTAGCGGGATCGCCTACGAGCAGTACTTC	CASSIGSGIAYEQYF
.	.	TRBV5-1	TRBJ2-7	TGCGCCAGCAGCTCGAACAGCCTCTACGAGCAGTACTTC	CASSSNSLYEQYF
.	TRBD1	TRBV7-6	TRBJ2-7	TGTGCCAGCAGCTCGGGACAGGGGGCACGCGAGCAGTACTTC	CASSSGQGAREQYF
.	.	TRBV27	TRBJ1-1	TGTGCCAGCAGTACCAAAGAGGGTTTGTACACTGAAGCTTTCTTT	CASSTKEGLYTEAFF
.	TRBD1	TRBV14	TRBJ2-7	TGTGCCAGCAGCCAAGAGGCGCGGGGACAGGGACGATACGAGCAGTACTTC	CASSQEARGQGRYEQYF
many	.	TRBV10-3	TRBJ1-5	TGTGCCATCAGTGAGGTTCCAGGGGAATTGAGCAATCAGCCCCAGCATTTT	CAISEVPGELSNQPQHF
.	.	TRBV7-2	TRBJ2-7	TGTGCCAGCAGCTTAGCAGGGACTGAAAGCTCCTACGAGCAGTACTTC	CASSLAGTESSYEQYF
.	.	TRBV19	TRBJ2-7	TGTGCCAGTAGTATAGGCCAGGGCCTCTTCTACGAGCAGTACTTC	CASSIGQGLFYEQYF
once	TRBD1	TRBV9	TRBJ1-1	TGTGCCAGCAGACATGGGACAGGGAACACTGAAGCTTTCTTT	CASRHGTGNTEAFF
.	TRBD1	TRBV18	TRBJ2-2	TGTGCCAGCTCACCGGGACAGGGATACAGCGGGGAGCTGTTTTTT	CASSPGQGYSGELFF
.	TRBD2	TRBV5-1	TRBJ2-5	TGCGCCAGCAGCTTGGCCGGGACTAGCGGTGAGACCCAGTACTTC	CASSLAGTSGETQYF